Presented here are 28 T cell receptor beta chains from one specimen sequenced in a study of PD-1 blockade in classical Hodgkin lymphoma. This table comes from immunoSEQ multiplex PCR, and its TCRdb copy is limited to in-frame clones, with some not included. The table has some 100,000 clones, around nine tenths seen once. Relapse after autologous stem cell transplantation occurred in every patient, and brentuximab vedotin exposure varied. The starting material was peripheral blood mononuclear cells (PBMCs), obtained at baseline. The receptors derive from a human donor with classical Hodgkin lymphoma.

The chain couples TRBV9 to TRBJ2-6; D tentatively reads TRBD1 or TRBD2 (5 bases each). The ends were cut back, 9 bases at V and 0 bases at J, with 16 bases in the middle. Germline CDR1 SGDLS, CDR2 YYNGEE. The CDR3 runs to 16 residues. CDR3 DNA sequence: TGTGCCACGGGGACCCCCCTACACTCTGGGGCCAACGTCCTGACTTTC. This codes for CATGTPLHSGANVLTF. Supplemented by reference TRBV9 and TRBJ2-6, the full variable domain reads DSGVTQTPKHLITATGQRVTLRCSPRSGDLSVYWYQQSLDQGLQFLIQYYNGEERAKGNILERFSAQQFPDLHSELNLSSLELGDSALYFCATGTPLHSGANVLTFGAGSRLTVL.

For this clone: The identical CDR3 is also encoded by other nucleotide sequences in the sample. The CDR3 loop reads CASSVSGTSYNEQFF. CDR3 DNA sequence: TGTGCCAGCAGCGTCTCCGGGACTAGCTACAATGAGCAGTTCTTC. V gene TRBV9 combines with J gene TRBJ2-1; 8 nucleotides agree with TRBD2. V shed 2 bases and J 3 bases; nucleotides not matched to a gene: 4. Germline assignment: CDR1 SGDLS and CDR2 YYNGEE. CDR3 length equals 15 residues.

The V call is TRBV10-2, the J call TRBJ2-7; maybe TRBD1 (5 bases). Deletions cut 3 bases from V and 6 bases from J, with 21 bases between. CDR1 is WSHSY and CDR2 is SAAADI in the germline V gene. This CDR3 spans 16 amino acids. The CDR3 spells CASSESLDPKGLEQYF. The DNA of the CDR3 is TGCGCCAGCAGTGAAAGTTTGGACCCCAAGGGGCTCGAGCAGTACTTC.

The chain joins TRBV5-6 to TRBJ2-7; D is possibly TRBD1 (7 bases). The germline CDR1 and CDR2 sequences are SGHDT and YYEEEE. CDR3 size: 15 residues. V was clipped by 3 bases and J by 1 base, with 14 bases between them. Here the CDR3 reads CASSSNRGGSYEQYF. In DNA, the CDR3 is TGTGCCAGCAGCTCCAACAGGGGAGGATCCTACGAGCAGTACTTC.

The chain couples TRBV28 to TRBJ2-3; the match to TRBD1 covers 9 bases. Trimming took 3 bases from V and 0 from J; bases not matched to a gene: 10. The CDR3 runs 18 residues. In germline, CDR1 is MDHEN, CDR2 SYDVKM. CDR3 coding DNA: TGTGCCAGCAGTTTCCCCCCCACAGGGGGCAAAAGCACAGATACGCAGTATTTT. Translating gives CASSFPPTGGKSTDTQYF. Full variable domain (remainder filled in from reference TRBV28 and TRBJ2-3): DVKVTQSSRYLVKRTGEKVFLECVQDMDHENMFWYRQDPGLGLRLIYFSYDVKMKEKGDIPEGYSVSREKKERFSLILESASTNQTSMYLCASSFPPTGGKSTDTQYFGPGTRLTVL.

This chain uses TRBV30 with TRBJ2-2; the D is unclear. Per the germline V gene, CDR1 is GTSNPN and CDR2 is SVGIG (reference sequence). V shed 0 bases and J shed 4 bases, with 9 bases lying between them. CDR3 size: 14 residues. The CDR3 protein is CAWSVLLGTGELFF. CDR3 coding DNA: TGTGCCTGGAGTGTACTTCTGGGCACCGGGGAGCTGTTTTTT. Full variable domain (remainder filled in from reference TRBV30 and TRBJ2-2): SQTIHQWPATLVQPVGSPLSLECTVEGTSNPNLYWYRQAAGRGLQLLFYSVGIGQISSEVPQNLSASRPQDRQFILSSKKLLLSDSGFYLCAWSVLLGTGELFFGEGSRLTVL.

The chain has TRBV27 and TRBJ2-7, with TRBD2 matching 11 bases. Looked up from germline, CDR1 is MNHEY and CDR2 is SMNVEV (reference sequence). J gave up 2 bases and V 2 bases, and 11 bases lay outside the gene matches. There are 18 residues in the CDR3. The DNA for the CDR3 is TGTGCCAGCAGTTTAACGTCATCTAGCGGGAGGACCCCCTACGAGCAGTACTTC. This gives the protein CASSLTSSSGRTPYEQYF.

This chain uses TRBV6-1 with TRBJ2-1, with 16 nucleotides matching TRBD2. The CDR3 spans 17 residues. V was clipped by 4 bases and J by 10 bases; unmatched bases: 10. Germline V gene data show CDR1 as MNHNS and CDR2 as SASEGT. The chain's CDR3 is CASSAHAGTSGRGEQFF. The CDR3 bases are TGTGCCAGCAGTGCCCACGCCGGGACTAGCGGGAGGGGGGAGCAGTTCTTC.

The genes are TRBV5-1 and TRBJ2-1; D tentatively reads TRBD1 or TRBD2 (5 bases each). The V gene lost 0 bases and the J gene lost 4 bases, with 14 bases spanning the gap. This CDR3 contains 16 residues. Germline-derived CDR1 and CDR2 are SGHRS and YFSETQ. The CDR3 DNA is TGCGCCAGCAGCTTGGTCACCTTGAGGGGTTACAATGAGCAGTTCTTC. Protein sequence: CASSLVTLRGYNEQFF.

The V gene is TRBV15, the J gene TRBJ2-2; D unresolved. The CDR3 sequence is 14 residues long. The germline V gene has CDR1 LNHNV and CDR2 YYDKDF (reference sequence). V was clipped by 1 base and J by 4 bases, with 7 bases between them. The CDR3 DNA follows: TGTGCCACCAGCAGAGCTTTTAGCACCGGGGAGCTGTTTTTT. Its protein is CATSRAFSTGELFF.

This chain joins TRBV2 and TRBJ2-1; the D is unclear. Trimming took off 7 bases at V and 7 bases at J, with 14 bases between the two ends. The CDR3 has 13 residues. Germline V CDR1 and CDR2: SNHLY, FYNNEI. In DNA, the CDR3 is TGTGCCAGCACGCAAGGATATGGAAATGAGCAGTTCTTC. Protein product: CASTQGYGNEQFF.

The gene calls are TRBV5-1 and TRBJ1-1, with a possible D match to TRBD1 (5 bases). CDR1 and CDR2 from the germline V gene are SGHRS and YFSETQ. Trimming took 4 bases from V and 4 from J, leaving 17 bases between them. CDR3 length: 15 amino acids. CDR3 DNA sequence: TGCGCCAGCAGCAAACCGACAGAGTGGACCACTGAAGCTTTCTTT. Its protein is CASSKPTEWTTEAFF.

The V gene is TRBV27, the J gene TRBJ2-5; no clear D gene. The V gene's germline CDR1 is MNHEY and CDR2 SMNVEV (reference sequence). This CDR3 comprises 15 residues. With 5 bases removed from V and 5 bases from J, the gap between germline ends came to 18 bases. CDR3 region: CASSKYQAVGETQYF. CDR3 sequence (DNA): TGTGCCAGCAGTAAATACCAGGCGGTTGGGGAGACCCAGTACTTC.

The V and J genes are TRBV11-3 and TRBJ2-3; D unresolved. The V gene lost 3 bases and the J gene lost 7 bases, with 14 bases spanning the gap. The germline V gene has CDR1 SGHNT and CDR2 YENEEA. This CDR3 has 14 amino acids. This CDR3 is CASSFRPGRNTQYF. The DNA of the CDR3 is TGTGCCAGCAGCTTCCGCCCAGGCAGGAATACGCAGTATTTT.

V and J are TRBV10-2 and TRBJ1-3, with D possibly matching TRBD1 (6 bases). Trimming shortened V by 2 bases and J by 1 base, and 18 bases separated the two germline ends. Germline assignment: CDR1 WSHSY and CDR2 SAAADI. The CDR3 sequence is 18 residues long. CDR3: CASSERRGRTSSGNTIYF. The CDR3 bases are TGCGCCAGCAGTGAGCGGCGGGGGCGTACCTCATCTGGAAACACCATATATTTT.

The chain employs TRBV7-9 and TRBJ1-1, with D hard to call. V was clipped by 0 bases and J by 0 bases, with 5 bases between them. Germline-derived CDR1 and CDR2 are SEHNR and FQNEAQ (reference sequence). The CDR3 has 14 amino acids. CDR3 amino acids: CASSLATVNTEAFF. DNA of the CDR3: TGTGCCAGCAGCTTAGCCACAGTGAACACTGAAGCTTTCTTT. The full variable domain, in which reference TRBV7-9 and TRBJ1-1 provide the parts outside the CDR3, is DTGVSQNPRHKITKRGQNVTFRCDPISEHNRLYWYRQTLGQGPEFLTYFQNEAQLEKSRLLSDRFSAERPKGSFSTLEIQRTEQGDSAMYLCASSLATVNTEAFFGQGTRLTVV.

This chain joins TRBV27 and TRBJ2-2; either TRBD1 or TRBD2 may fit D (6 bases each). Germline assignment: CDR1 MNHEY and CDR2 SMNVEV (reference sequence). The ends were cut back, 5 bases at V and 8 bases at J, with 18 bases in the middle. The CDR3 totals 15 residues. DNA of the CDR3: TGTGCCAGCAGTCCGATACCGGGGGCCGGAGGGGAGCTGTTTTTT. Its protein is CASSPIPGAGGELFF.

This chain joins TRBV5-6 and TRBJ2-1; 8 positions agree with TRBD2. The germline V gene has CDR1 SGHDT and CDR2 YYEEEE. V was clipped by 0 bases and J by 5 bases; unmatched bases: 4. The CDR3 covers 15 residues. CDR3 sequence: CASSLGGRMHNEQFF. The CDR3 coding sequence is TGTGCCAGCAGCTTGGGCGGGAGGATGCACAATGAGCAGTTCTTC.

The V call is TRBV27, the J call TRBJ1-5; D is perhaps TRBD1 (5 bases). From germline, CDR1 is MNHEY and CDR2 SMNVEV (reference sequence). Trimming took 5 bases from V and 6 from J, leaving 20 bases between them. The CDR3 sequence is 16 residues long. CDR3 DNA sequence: TGTGCCAGCAGTCCACGGTCAGGGACCACGCGTCAGCCCCAGCATTTT. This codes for CASSPRSGTTRQPQHF.

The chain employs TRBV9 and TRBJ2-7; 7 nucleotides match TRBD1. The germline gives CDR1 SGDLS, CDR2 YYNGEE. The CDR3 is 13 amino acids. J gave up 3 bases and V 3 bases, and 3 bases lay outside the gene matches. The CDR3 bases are TGTGCCAGCAGCGCGGGACAGATCTACGAGCAGTACTTC. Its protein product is CASSAGQIYEQYF.

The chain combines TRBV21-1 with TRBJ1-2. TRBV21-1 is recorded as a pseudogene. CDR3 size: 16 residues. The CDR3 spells CASSKSGGREGYGYTF. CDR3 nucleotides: TGTGCCAGCAGCAAATCCGGGGGGCGGGAAGGGTATGGCTACACCTTC.

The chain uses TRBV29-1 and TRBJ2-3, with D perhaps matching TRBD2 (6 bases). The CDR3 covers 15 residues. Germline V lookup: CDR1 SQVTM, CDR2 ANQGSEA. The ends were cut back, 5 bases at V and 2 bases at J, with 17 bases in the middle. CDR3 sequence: CSVPFGSGHTDTQYF. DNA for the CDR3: TGCAGCGTTCCCTTCGGTAGCGGACACACAGATACGCAGTATTTT.

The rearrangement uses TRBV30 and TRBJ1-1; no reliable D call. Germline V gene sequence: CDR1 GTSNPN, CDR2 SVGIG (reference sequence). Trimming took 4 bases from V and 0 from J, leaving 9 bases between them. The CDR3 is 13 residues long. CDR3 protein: CAWTHGVNTEAFF. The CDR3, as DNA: TGTGCCTGGACCCACGGGGTGAACACTGAAGCTTTCTTT.

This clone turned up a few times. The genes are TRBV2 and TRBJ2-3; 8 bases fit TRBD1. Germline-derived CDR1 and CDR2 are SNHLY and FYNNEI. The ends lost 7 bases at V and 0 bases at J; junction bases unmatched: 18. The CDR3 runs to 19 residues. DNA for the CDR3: TGTGCCAGCAATTACTTGGACAGGGACCTTGGTCCTAGCACAGATACGCAGTATTTT. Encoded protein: CASNYLDRDLGPSTDTQYF.

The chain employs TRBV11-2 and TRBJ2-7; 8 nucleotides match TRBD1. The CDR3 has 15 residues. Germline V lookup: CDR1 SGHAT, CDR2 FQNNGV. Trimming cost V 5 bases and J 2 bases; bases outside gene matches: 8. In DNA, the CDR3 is TGTGCCAGCAGCACCGTCCGGGACAGGCCCTACGAGCAGTACTTC. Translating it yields CASSTVRDRPYEQYF.

This CDR3 is CASSHRGLAGTTDTQYF. Written as DNA, the CDR3 is TGTGCCAGCAGCCACCGGGGACTAGCGGGAACCACAGATACGCAGTATTTT. V gene TRBV4-2 combines with J gene TRBJ2-3; 13 bases fit TRBD2. Germline V gives CDR1 LGHNA, CDR2 YNFKEQ. CDR3 length: 17 amino acids. V dropped 3 bases and J dropped 2; count of bases not matched to a gene: 5.

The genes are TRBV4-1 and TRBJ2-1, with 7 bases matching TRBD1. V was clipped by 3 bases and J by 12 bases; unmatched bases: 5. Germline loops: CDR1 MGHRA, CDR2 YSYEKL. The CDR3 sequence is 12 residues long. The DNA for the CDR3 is TGCGCCAGCAGCCATAGAGACAGGGCGCAGTTCTTC. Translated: CASSHRDRAQFF.

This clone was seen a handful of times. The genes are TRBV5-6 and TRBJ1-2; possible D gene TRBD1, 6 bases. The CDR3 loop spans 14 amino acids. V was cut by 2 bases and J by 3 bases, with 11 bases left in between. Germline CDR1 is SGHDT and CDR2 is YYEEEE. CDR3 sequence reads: CASSLDRPYYGYTF. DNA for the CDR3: TGTGCCAGCAGCTTAGACAGGCCGTACTATGGCTACACCTTC.